This T cell receptor beta chain is drawn from a study of naive and memory T cell subsets. General study results and limits: Activation and differentiation may alter RNA-based TCR counts.

The sample holds many counts of this clonotype. The antigen is not known. Germline values: CDR1 SGDLS, CDR2 YYNGEE. Trimming pared 4 bases from V and 3 bases from J, leaving 9 bases between. The CDR3 length is 13 residues. Four subsets defined by CD45RA and CD27 were sorted after CD3, CD4, CD8 and live/dead staining. The beta constant-region primer was an equimolar mix of two oligonucleotides covering TRBC1 and TRBC2. The cDNA 3' end received a ligated single-stranded oligonucleotide carrying the SP2 primer and a 12-nucleotide UMI. TCRdb independently ran MiXCR on the UMI-ligation and nested PCR reads; one entry per CDR3 protein. This table has 120,000 to 150,000 distinct CDR3 sequences, more than 15% appearing once.

The sequence derives from a human donor in good health. Source material: naive CD4+ T cells from blood. The chain has TRBV9 and TRBJ2-3, with a possible D match to TRBD2 (5 bases). The CDR3, as DNA: TGTGCCAGCAGCCCCCGGACTACAGATACGCAGTATTTT. It codes for CASSPRTTDTQYF.